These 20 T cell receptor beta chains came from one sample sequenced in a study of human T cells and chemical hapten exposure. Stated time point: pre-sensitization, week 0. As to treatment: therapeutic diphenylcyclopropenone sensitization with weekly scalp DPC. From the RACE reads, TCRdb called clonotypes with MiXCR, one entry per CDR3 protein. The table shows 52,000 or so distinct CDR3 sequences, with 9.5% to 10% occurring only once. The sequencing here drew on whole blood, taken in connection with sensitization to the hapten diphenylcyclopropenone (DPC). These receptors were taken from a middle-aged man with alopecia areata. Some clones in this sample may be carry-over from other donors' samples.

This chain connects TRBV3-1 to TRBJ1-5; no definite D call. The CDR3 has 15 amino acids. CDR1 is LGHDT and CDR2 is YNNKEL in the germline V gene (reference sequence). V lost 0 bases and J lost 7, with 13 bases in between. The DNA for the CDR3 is TGTGCCAGCAGCCAAGATATGACCTGGAACCAGCCCCAGCATTTT. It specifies CASSQDMTWNQPQHF.

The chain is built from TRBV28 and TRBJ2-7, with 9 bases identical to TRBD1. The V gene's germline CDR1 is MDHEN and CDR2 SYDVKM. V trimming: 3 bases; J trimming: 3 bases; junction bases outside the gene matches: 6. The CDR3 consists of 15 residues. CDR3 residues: CASSFPGTGSYEQYF. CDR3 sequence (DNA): TGTGCCAGCAGTTTCCCAGGGACAGGGAGCTACGAGCAGTACTTC.

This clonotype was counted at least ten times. The CDR3 DNA reads TGTGCCAGCTCGCCGGACAGGGCCAGACTTAGCTCCTACAATGAGCAGTTCTTC. This codes for CASSPDRARLSSYNEQFF. The rearrangement joins TRBV18 to TRBJ2-1, with TRBD1 identical over 8 bases. The junction had 13 bases not matched to a gene; V was cut back by 6 bases and J by 0 bases. This CDR3 contains 18 residues. Looked up from germline, CDR1 is KGHSH and CDR2 is LQKENI.

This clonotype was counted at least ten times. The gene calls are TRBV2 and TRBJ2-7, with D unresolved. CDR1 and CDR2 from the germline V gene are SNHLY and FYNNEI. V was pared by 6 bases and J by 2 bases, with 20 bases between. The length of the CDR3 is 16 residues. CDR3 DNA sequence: TGTGCCAGCAGGGGCTCCGGGTCCGACTCTCCCTACGAGCAGTACTTC. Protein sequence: CASRGSGSDSPYEQYF.

CDR3 residues: CASSLVANNEQFF. In DNA form, the CDR3 reads TGTGCCAGCAGCTTAGTGGCTAACAATGAGCAGTTCTTC. The J gene is TRBJ2-1, the V gene TRBV11-2; D is ambiguous. The CDR3 extends over 13 amino acids. Germline CDR1 SGHAT, CDR2 FQNNGV. Trimming left V 1 base short and J 5 bases short, with 6 bases between.

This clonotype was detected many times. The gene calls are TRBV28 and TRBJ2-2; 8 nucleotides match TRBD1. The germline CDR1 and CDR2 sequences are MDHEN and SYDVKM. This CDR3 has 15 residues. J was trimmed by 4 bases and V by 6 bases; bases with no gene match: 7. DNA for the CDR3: TGTGCCAGCAGCTCAGGGGGCTTAGGCACCGGGGAGCTGTTTTTT. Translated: CASSSGGLGTGELFF.

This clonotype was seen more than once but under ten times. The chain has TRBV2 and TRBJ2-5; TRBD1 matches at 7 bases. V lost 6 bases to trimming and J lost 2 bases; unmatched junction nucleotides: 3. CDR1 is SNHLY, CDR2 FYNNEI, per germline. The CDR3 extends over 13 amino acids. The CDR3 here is CASRGTAQETQYF. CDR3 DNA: TGTGCCAGCAGGGGGACAGCACAAGAGACCCAGTACTTC.

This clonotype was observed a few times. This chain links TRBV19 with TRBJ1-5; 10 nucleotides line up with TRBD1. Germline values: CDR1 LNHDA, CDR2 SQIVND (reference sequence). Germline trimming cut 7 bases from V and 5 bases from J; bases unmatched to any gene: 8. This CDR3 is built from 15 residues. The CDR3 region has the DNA TGTGCCAGTAACTTCGGGGACAGGGGTGATCAGCCCCAGCATTTT. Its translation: CASNFGDRGDQPQHF.

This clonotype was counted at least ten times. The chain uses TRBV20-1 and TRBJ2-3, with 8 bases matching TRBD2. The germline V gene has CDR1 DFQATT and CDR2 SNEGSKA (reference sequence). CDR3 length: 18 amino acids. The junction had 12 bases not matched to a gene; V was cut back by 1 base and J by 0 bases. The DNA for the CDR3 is TGCAGTGCTAGAGGGAGGGCTAGCGGGCGCCCAAGCACAGATACGCAGTATTTT. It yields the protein CSARGRASGRPSTDTQYF.

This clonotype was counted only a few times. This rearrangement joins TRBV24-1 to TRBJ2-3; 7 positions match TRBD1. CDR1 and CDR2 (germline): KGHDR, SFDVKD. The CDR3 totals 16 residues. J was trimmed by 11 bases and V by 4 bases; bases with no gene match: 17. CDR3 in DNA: TGTGCCACCAGTGAACCAGGACAGGTCGGAGGTAGGGGGCAGTATTTT. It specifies CATSEPGQVGGRGQYF.

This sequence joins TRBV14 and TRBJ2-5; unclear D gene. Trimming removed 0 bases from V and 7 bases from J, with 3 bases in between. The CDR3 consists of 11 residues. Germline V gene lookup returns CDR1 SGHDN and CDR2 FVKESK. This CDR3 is CASSQDRTQYF. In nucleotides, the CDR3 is TGTGCCAGCAGCCAAGATCGGACCCAGTACTTC.

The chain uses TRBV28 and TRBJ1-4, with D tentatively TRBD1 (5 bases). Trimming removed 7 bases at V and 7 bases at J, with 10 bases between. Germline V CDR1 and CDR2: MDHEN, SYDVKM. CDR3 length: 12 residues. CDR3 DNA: TGTGCCAGCACAGGGCTTTCTGAAAAACTGTTTTTT. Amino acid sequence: CASTGLSEKLFF.

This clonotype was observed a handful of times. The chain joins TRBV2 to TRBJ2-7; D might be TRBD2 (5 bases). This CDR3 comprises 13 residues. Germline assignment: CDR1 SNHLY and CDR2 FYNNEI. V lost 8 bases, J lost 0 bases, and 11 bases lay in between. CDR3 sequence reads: CASGESISYEQYF. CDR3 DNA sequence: TGTGCCAGCGGGGAGAGCATCTCCTACGAGCAGTACTTC.

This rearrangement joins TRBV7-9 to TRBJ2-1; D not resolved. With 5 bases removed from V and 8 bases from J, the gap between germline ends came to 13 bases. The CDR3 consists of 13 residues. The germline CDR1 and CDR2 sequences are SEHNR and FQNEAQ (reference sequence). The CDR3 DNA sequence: TGTGCCAGCAGCAAGACGGCAGCGCATGAGCAGTTCTTC. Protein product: CASSKTAAHEQFF.

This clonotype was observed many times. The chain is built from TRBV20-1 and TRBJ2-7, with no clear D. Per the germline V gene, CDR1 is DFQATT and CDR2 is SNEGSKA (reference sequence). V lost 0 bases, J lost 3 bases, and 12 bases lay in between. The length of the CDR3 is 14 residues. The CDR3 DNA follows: TGCAGTGCTAGAGATCCGGGTACTGGCTACGAGCAGTACTTC. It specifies CSARDPGTGYEQYF.

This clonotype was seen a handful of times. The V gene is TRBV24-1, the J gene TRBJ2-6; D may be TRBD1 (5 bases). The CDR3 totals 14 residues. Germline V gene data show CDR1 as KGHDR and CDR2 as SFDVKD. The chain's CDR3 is CVRRQSSGANVLTF. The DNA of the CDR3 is TGTGTTCGACGACAGAGCTCTGGGGCCAACGTCCTGACTTTC.

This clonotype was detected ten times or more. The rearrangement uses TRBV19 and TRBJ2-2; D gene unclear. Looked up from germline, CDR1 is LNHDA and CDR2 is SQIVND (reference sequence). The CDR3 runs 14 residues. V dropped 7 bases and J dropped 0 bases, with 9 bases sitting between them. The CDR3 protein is CASNTGSNTGELFF. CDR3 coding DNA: TGTGCCAGTAATACGGGTTCGAACACCGGGGAGCTGTTTTTT.

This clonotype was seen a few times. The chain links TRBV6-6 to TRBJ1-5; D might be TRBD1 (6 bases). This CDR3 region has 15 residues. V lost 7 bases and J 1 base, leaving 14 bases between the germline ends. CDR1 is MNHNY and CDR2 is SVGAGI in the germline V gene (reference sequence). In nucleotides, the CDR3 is TGTGCCAGCACCCCTACTGGACAGAGCAATCAGCCCCAGCATTTT. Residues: CASTPTGQSNQPQHF.

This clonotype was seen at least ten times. The CDR3 spells CASSSNINSYNEQFF. The CDR3 DNA reads as TGCGCCAGCAGCTCGAATATCAACTCCTACAATGAGCAGTTCTTC. This rearrangement joins TRBV5-1 to TRBJ2-1; D unresolved. Trimming stripped 3 bases from V and 0 bases from J, with 10 bases between. The germline V gene has CDR1 SGHRS and CDR2 YFSETQ. The CDR3 sequence is 15 residues long.

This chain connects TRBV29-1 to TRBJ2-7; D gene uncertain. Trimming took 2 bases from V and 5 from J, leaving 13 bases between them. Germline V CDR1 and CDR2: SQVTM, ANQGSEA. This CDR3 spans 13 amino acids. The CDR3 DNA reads TGCAGCGTTGAAAAATTAGACACCCACGAGCAGTACTTC. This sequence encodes CSVEKLDTHEQYF.